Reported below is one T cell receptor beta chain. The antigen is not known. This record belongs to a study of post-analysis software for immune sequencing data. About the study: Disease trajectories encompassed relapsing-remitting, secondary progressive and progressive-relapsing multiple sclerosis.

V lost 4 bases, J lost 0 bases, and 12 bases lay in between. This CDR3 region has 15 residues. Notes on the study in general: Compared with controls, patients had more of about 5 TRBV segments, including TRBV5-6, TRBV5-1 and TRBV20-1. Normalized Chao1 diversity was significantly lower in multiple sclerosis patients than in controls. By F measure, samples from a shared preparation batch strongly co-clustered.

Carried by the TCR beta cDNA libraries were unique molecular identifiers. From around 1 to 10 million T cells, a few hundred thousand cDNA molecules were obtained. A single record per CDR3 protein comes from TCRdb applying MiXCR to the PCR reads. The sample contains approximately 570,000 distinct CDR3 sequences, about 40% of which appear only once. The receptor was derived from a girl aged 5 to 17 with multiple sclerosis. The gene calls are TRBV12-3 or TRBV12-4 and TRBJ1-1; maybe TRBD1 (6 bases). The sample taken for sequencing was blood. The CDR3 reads CASSSGRTVNTEAFF. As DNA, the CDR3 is TGTGCCAGCAGTTCGGGGAGGACAGTGAACACTGAAGCTTTCTTT.